This T cell receptor (beta chain) originates from a study of cytomegalovirus exposure and HLA in healthy donors. Trimming cost V 5 bases and J 4 bases, with 12 bases left between them. This CDR3 region has 14 residues. Germline assignment: CDR1 SGHKS and CDR2 YYEKEE (reference sequence). Primers for the PCR totalled 60 Vbeta and 13 Jbeta. TCRdb keeps only in-frame clones here, not all; method: immunoSEQ multiplex PCR. The table lists 130,000 to 150,000 clones, roughly 80% of them singletons, with about 6.7% in the top ten. The sequence came from a woman in her forties in good health and CMV-seropositive. The chain is built from TRBV5-5 and TRBJ1-4; D call uncertain. The sequenced sample was PBMCs. The CDR3 region is CASSTQFGNEKLFF. As DNA, the CDR3 is TGTGCCAGCAGTACTCAATTCGGTAATGAAAAACTGTTTTTT.